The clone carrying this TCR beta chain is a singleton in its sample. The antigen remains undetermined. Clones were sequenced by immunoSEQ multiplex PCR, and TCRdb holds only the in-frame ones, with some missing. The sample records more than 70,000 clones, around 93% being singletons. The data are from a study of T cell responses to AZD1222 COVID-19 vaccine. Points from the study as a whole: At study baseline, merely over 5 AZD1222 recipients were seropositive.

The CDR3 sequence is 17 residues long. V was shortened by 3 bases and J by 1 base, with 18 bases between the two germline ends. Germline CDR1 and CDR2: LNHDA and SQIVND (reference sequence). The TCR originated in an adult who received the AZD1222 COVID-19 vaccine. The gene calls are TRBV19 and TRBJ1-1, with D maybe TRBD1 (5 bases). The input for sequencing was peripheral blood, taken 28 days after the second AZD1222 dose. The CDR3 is CASSMELYRGPNTEAFF. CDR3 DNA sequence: TGTGCCAGTAGTATGGAACTATATAGGGGCCCGAACACTGAAGCTTTCTTT.